Described below is a single T cell receptor (beta chain) sequence and its context. What it binds is unknown. Sequenced by immunoSEQ multiplex PCR; TCRdb stores in-frame clones only, minus some. This table holds around 80,000 clones, roughly 96% found once. This sample was included in a study of cytomegalovirus exposure and HLA in healthy donors. Study results and limitations: Most observed TCR sequences were rare, whereas some public TCRs were detected in many donors. Reportedly, diagnosis of cytomegalovirus status by the classifier showed high specificity and sensitivity. Subsequent analysis revealed that first-cohort TCR clusters tended to co-occur in the 110 or so validation repertoires. Cytomegalovirus association was assigned to more than 150 TCR beta chains.

This CDR3 contains 15 residues. Trimming took 3 bases from V and 4 from J; bases not matched to a gene: 7. Per germline, CDR1 SGHRS and CDR2 YFSETQ. The V gene is TRBV5-1, the J gene TRBJ2-7; TRBD2 matches at 10 bases. This receptor was obtained from a woman under 30 in good health and CMV-seronegative. The sequenced sample was PBMCs. This CDR3 is CASSSLSSGSYEQYF. CDR3 bases: TGCGCCAGCAGCTCTTTGTCTAGCGGGAGTTACGAGCAGTACTTC.